Presented here are 9 T cell receptor beta chains from one specimen sequenced in a study of shared clonotypes between healthy human individuals. The repertoire was sequenced with immunoSEQ multiplex PCR; TCRdb's copy has only in-frame clones and lacks some. Counted here are roughly 2.4 million clones, approximately 94% occurring once; the ten biggest clones make up over 0.1%. What was sequenced was naive CD4+ T cells sorted from blood. The subset here: CD45RA+ positively selected. The receptors stem from a man in his late teens or twenties in good health.

The chain carries TRBV18 and TRBJ2-7; possible D gene TRBD1, 5 bases. V shed 0 bases and J shed 7 bases, with 16 bases lying between them. The CDR3 has 15 residues. Germline V lookup: CDR1 KGHSH, CDR2 LQKENI. The CDR3 sequence is CASSPPGQALREQYF. For the CDR3, the DNA is TGTGCCAGCTCACCACCGGGGCAGGCCCTACGGGAGCAGTACTTC.

This rearrangement joins TRBV5-1 to TRBJ2-3, with D possibly TRBD2 on 6 matching bases. The ends were cut back, 0 bases at V and 0 bases at J, with 11 bases in the middle. The CDR3 has 16 residues. CDR1 and CDR2 from the germline V gene are SGHRS and YFSETQ. In DNA form, the CDR3 reads TGCGCCAGCAGCTTGGCCGTGGGGGGTAGCACAGATACGCAGTATTTT. Its protein is CASSLAVGGSTDTQYF.

This chain connects TRBV6-5 to TRBJ1-1; no definite D call. The CDR3 extends over 15 amino acids. Germline loops: CDR1 MNHEY, CDR2 SVGAGI. Trimming removed 0 bases from V and 2 bases from J, with 10 bases in between. CDR3 coding DNA: TGTGCCAGCAGTTACTCGCGGTTGTCAAACACTGAAGCTTTCTTT. Translation gives CASSYSRLSNTEAFF.

The rearrangement joins TRBV11-3 to TRBJ2-2, with D unclear. CDR3 size: 12 residues. Per germline, CDR1 SGHNT and CDR2 YENEEA. With 5 bases removed from V and 2 bases from J, the gap between germline ends came to 3 bases. This CDR3 reads CASSVNTGELFF. CDR3 bases: TGTGCCAGCAGCGTAAACACCGGGGAGCTGTTTTTT. Supplemented by reference TRBV11-3 and TRBJ2-2, the full variable domain reads EAGVVQSPRYKIIEKKQPVAFWCNPISGHNTLYWYLQNLGQGPELLIRYENEEAVDDSQLPKDRFSAERLKGVDSTLKIQPAELGDSAVYLCASSVNTGELFFGEGSRLTVL.

The V call is TRBV2, the J call TRBJ2-3, with D unresolved. CDR1 is SNHLY and CDR2 is FYNNEI in the germline V gene. Between the trimmed V and J ends, which lost 1 base and 5 bases, there was a span of 10 bases. The CDR3 covers 14 residues. CDR3 amino acids: CASSEERILDTQYF. CDR3 in DNA: TGTGCCAGCAGTGAAGAGAGAATACTAGATACGCAGTATTTT.

The chain recombines TRBV9 with TRBJ2-5, with D maybe TRBD2 (6 bases). V was clipped by 4 bases and J by 1 base, with 11 bases between them. The CDR3 spans 14 residues. Germline V gene lookup returns CDR1 SGDLS and CDR2 YYNGEE. The CDR3 DNA sequence: TGTGCCAGCAGCAGGGTCGGGGGCCAAGAGACCCAGTACTTC. Residues: CASSRVGGQETQYF. The variable domain in full, completed from reference TRBV9 and TRBJ2-5, reads DSGVTQTPKHLITATGQRVTLRCSPRSGDLSVYWYQQSLDQGLQFLIQYYNGEERAKGNILERFSAQQFPDLHSELNLSSLELGDSALYFCASSRVGGQETQYFGPGTRLLVL.

The V call is TRBV2, the J call TRBJ1-1; 11 nucleotides align to TRBD1. CDR1 and CDR2 from the germline V gene are SNHLY and FYNNEI. The J segment lost 1 base and the V segment lost 4 bases, leaving 5 bases of the junction unmatched. This CDR3 comprises 16 residues. CDR3 amino acids: CASSAPGQGGNTEAFF. CDR3 nucleotides: TGTGCCAGCAGTGCTCCGGGACAGGGGGGGAACACTGAAGCTTTCTTT.

The chain links TRBV28 to TRBJ2-7; no reliable D call. The CDR3 length is 17 residues. Germline loops: CDR1 MDHEN, CDR2 SYDVKM. V was trimmed by 4 bases and J by 0 bases, leaving 19 bases between them. The CDR3 loop is CASSSPVSRRSSYEQYF. As DNA, the CDR3 is TGTGCCAGCAGTTCCCCTGTATCCAGGCGGTCCTCCTACGAGCAGTACTTC.

This sequence joins TRBV5-6 and TRBJ2-3, with 8 bases fitting TRBD2. V was clipped by 0 bases and J by 4 bases; unmatched bases: 10. This CDR3 region has 17 residues. From germline, CDR1 is SGHDT and CDR2 YYEEEE. CDR3: CASSLGALVAGPDTQYF. The CDR3 DNA is TGTGCCAGCAGCTTGGGGGCGTTGGTAGCGGGGCCAGATACGCAGTATTTT.